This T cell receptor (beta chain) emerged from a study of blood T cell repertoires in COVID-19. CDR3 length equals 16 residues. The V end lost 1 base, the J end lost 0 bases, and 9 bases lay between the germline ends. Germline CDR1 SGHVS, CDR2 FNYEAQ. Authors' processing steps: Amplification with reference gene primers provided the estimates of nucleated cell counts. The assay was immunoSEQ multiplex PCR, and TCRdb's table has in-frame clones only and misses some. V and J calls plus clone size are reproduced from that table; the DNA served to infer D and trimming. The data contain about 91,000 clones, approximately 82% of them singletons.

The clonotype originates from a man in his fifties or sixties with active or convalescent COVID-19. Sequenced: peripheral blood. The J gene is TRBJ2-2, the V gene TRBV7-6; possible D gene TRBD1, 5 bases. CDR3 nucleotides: TGTGCCAGCAGCTTAGGACAGATCGCGAACACCGGGGAGCTGTTTTTT. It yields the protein CASSLGQIANTGELFF.